These 14 T cell receptor beta chains originate from one sample sequenced in a study of neurological immune-mediated disorders. MiXCR, run by TCRdb on the 5' RACE reads, gives a single entry per CDR3 protein. This sample carries approximately 44,000 distinct CDR3 sequences, around 5.3% of them seen once, and the ten largest clones take less than 1.5%. Sequencing was done on a sample of CD4+ T cells from blood. The receptors derive from a woman between 18 and 29 years old with multiple sclerosis.

This clonotype has a count of ten or more. The CDR3 protein is CASSRIRGNSNQPQHF. CDR3 coding DNA: TGTGCCAGCAGTCGAATCAGGGGGAACAGCAATCAGCCCCAGCATTTT. J is TRBJ1-5 and V is TRBV12-3 or TRBV12-4; 7 nucleotides align to TRBD1. V was pared by 5 bases and J by 1 base, with 8 bases of the junction left unmatched. The CDR3 extends over 16 amino acids.

This clonotype was counted between two and nine times. The chain is built from TRBV7-3 and TRBJ2-5; no clear D gene. V was clipped by 3 bases and J by 5 bases, with 10 bases between them. Germline lookup yields CDR1 SGHTA and CDR2 FQGTGA. The CDR3 loop spans 13 amino acids. The CDR3 bases are TGTGCCAGCAGCTTGGACCCCACGGAGACCCAGTACTTC. This gives the protein CASSLDPTETQYF.

The sample holds a few counts of this clonotype. The gene calls are TRBV20-1 and TRBJ1-2; 10 bases line up with TRBD1. The CDR3 length is 14 residues. CDR1 DFQATT and CDR2 SNEGSKA come from the germline V gene (reference sequence). Losses at the gene ends were 7 bases for V and 7 bases for J; bases not matched to a gene: 12. Here the CDR3 reads CSVAHGTGVAGYTF. CDR3 nucleotide sequence: TGCAGTGTTGCGCATGGGACAGGGGTAGCTGGCTACACCTTC.

This clonotype was detected ten times or more. The chain links TRBV7-2 to TRBJ2-4, with a possible D match to TRBD2 (6 bases). Trimming left V 5 bases short and J 1 base short, with 15 bases between. This CDR3 has 16 amino acids. Germline assignment: CDR1 SGHTA and CDR2 FQGNSA. Here the CDR3 reads CASSPRLEVAKNIQYF. The CDR3 DNA sequence: TGTGCCAGCAGCCCTCGACTAGAAGTCGCCAAAAACATTCAGTACTTC.

In its sample, this clonotype was seen many times. The CDR3 DNA follows: TGTGCCAGCAGCTTAGCCGGGGCGTACTATGGCTACACCTTC. Translation: CASSLAGAYYGYTF. This chain uses TRBV7-9 with TRBJ1-2, with D tentatively TRBD1 (5 bases). The V end was cut by 0 bases, the J end by 3 bases, with 8 bases between. The CDR3 is made up of 14 amino acids. The germline V gene encodes CDR1 SEHNR and CDR2 FQNEAQ (reference sequence).

The sample holds many counts of this clonotype. This chain links TRBV5-1 with TRBJ1-1; 7 nucleotides line up with TRBD1. V shed 0 bases and J 5 bases; nucleotides not matched to a gene: 13. CDR3 length equals 17 residues. CDR1 SGHRS and CDR2 YFSETQ come from the germline V gene. The CDR3 spells CASSLVGGADRRTEAFF. CDR3 sequence (DNA): TGCGCCAGCAGCTTGGTTGGGGGTGCGGACAGGCGAACTGAAGCTTTCTTT.

This clonotype was detected a few times. At one end the junction does not follow the germline gene, possibly because of a read error. The chain employs TRBV7-6 and TRBJ1-1; D remains unclear. CDR1 and CDR2 (germline): SGHVS, FNYEAQ. This CDR3 is 12 amino acids long. CDR3 amino acids: CASSVGNTEAFF. The CDR3 nucleotides read TGTGCTAGCAGTGTAGGGAACACTGAAGCTTTCTTT.

V usage is TRBV5-1 and J usage is TRBJ2-6; maybe TRBD2 (5 bases). The CDR3 is 15 amino acids. The germline V gene has CDR1 SGHRS and CDR2 YFSETQ. V lost 0 bases and J 4 bases, leaving 8 bases between the germline ends. CDR3 protein: CASSLGSSGANVLTF. DNA of the CDR3: TGCGCCAGCAGCTTGGGGTCTAGCGGGGCCAACGTCCTGACTTTC.

This clonotype occurred many times. The chain joins TRBV10-2 to TRBJ2-1; no clear D gene. CDR1 and CDR2 from the germline V gene are WSHSY and SAAADI. The CDR3 sequence is 12 residues long. Trimming stripped 2 bases from V and 10 bases from J, with 9 bases between. The CDR3 here is CASSEGWSEQFF. For the CDR3, the DNA is TGCGCCAGCAGTGAGGGTTGGTCGGAGCAGTTCTTC.

In this sample, this clonotype turned up many times. V usage is TRBV6-5 and J usage is TRBJ1-1, with D maybe TRBD1 (6 bases). With 6 bases removed from V and 8 bases from J, the gap between germline ends came to 22 bases. The germline V gene encodes CDR1 MNHEY and CDR2 SVGAGI. The CDR3 is 15 amino acids. The CDR3 is CASRTGRLMNMEAFF. The CDR3 bases are TGTGCCAGCAGGACAGGAAGACTTATGAACATGGAAGCTTTCTTT.

V usage is TRBV29-1 and J usage is TRBJ1-1, with a possible D match to TRBD1 (5 bases). The V end was cut by 7 bases, the J end by 5 bases, with 17 bases between. The germline V gene has CDR1 SQVTM and CDR2 ANQGSEA. The CDR3 is 13 residues long. DNA of the CDR3: TGCAGCGCTCGCCCCAGGGAGGGTACTGAAGCTTTCTTT. Its translation is CSARPREGTEAFF.

This clonotype was seen at least ten times. This sequence joins TRBV12-3 or TRBV12-4 and TRBJ1-2, with D hard to call. CDR3 length equals 12 residues. The V gene lost 7 bases and the J gene lost 8 bases, with 14 bases spanning the gap. CDR3: CASTRLAGGYTF. The CDR3, as DNA: TGTGCCAGCACCCGACTGGCGGGAGGCTACACCTTC.

This clonotype came up many times. J is TRBJ2-3 and V is TRBV5-1, with D perhaps given as TRBD1 or TRBD2 (5 bases each). V gave up 7 bases and J gave up 1 base, with 13 bases separating them. Germline V lookup: CDR1 SGHRS, CDR2 YFSETQ. The CDR3 has 14 residues. CDR3 in DNA: TGCGCCAGCGGACTCAGGGACCGCACAGATACGCAGTATTTT. The encoded protein is CASGLRDRTDTQYF.

This clonotype was observed at least ten times. The V and J genes are TRBV7-2 and TRBJ1-2; 7 bases align to TRBD1. V shed 7 bases and J 8 bases; nucleotides not matched to a gene: 10. Germline CDR1 is SGHTA and CDR2 is FQGNSA. This CDR3 is 13 amino acids long. The CDR3 is CASIQGGRGGYTF. The CDR3 DNA reads as TGTGCCAGCATCCAGGGGGGGAGGGGAGGCTACACCTTC.